Listed below are T cell receptor beta chains from one sample, sequenced in a study of identical twins. One entry per CDR3 protein results from TCRdb running MiXCR on the 5' RACE reads. The sample consists of hundreds of thousands of distinct CDR3 sequences, 7.5% of them appearing once. The sample was also reused in another study, on yellow fever vaccine responses in identical twins.

Input material: memory (CD45RO+) T cells sorted from blood. The receptors were sampled from a woman aged 18-30 years in good health. Both conserved end residues are part of each CDR3. The order of the fields is D gene, J gene, clone size, V gene, CDR3 length, CDR3 protein, CDR3 DNA. The D gene is left open where the match is weak. A row's size may be missing; if present it is once, few, many or a size class.

NA	TRBJ1-1	few	TRBV18	15	CASSPQRGGDTEAFF	TGTGCCAGCTCACCACAACGGGGCGGGGACACTGAAGCTTTCTTT
NA	TRBJ2-7	NA	TRBV7-9	15	CASSFLQGQRNEQYF	TGTGCCAGCAGCTTCCTACAGGGCCAGAGGAACGAGCAGTACTTC
TRBD2	TRBJ2-2	many	TRBV12-3/TRBV12-4	14	CASRAGRRAGELFF	TGTGCCAGCAGAGCGGGACGCAGGGCCGGGGAGCTGTTTTTT
NA	TRBJ2-3	NA	TRBV28	15	CASSSFSFGTDTQYF	TGTGCCAGCAGTTCGTTTAGTTTCGGCACAGATACGCAGTATTTT
NA	TRBJ2-3	many	TRBV5-1	15	CASRPRTANTDTQYF	TGCGCCAGCAGACCTAGGACAGCTAACACAGATACGCAGTATTTT
NA	TRBJ2-3	few	TRBV6-1	14	CASTPGYSTDTQYF	TGTGCCAGCACCCCCGGATATAGCACAGATACGCAGTATTTT
NA	TRBJ1-2	few	TRBV20-1	10	CSAITVGYTF	TGCAGTGCTATTACCGTTGGCTACACCTTC
TRBD1	TRBJ2-3	many	TRBV29-1	15	CSVEGWTGGTDTQYF	TGCAGCGTTGAAGGCTGGACAGGGGGCACAGATACGCAGTATTTT
TRBD1	TRBJ1-1	NA	TRBV7-9	15	CASSLEDRAGAEAFF	TGTGCCAGCAGCTTAGAAGACAGGGCAGGCGCTGAAGCTTTCTTT
TRBD1	TRBJ1-5	many	TRBV28	18	CASSSIIDRGKRDQPQHF	TGTGCCAGCAGTTCAATAATCGACAGGGGTAAAAGGGATCAGCCCCAGCATTTT
NA	TRBJ2-3	NA	TRBV7-2	15	CASSFWAGASDTQYF	TGTGCCAGCAGCTTCTGGGCGGGGGCCTCAGATACGCAGTATTTT
TRBD2	TRBJ2-1	many	TRBV7-3	18	CASSLGPSGGTSYNEQFF	TGTGCCAGCAGCTTAGGCCCTAGCGGGGGAACTTCCTACAATGAGCAGTTCTTC
NA	TRBJ2-3	NA	TRBV7-9	14	CASSSSRSTDTQYF	TGTGCCAGCAGCTCATCACGGAGCACAGATACGCAGTATTTT
TRBD2	TRBJ2-5	NA	TRBV20-1	16	CSARESTGLAGETQYF	TGCAGTGCTAGAGAGAGCACGGGACTAGCGGGGGAGACCCAGTACTTC
NA	TRBJ2-7	few	TRBV2	12	CASSRQVNEQYF	TGTGCCAGCAGTAGACAGGTAAACGAGCAGTACTTC
TRBD1	TRBJ1-1	few	TRBV5-1	13	CASSFNRGTEAFF	TGCGCCAGCAGCTTCAACAGGGGAACTGAAGCTTTCTTT
NA	TRBJ2-1	few	TRBV24-1	18	CATSDLKLKGGDYNEQFF	TGTGCCACCAGTGATTTAAAGCTTAAAGGGGGTGACTACAATGAGCAGTTCTTC
TRBD2	TRBJ2-2	NA	TRBV6-5	16	CASSHGTSGGTGELFF	TGTGCCAGCAGTCACGGGACTAGCGGGGGAACCGGGGAGCTGTTTTTT
TRBD2	TRBJ2-7	many	TRBV5-1	14	CASSQLAGDYEQYF	TGCGCCAGCAGTCAGCTAGCGGGAGACTACGAGCAGTACTTC
TRBD2	TRBJ2-5	few	TRBV5-1	16	CASKPGLGGLGGTQYF	TGCGCCAGCAAACCGGGACTAGGAGGTTTGGGAGGGACCCAGTACTTC
NA	TRBJ1-5	many	TRBV28	17	CASSLPSVNWGNQPQHF	TGTGCCAGCAGTTTACCAAGCGTGAACTGGGGCAATCAGCCCCAGCATTTT
TRBD1	TRBJ2-7	NA	TRBV14	16	CASSQGTGTGGHEQYF	TGTGCCAGCAGCCAGGGGACCGGGACAGGGGGGCACGAGCAGTACTTC
NA	TRBJ1-6	NA	TRBV18	15	CASSQDSNYNSPLHF	TGTGCCAGCTCTCAGGACAGTAACTATAATTCACCCCTCCACTTT
TRBD1	TRBJ2-3	many	TRBV20-1	12	CSATDRPDTQYF	TGCAGTGCAACGGACAGGCCCGATACGCAGTATTTT
TRBD1	TRBJ1-2	many	TRBV6-1	13	CASSPTGNYGYTF	TGTGCCAGCAGTCCGACAGGGAACTATGGCTACACCTTC
NA	TRBJ2-5	NA	TRBV6-2/TRBV6-3	15	CASSYDRGSQETQYF	TGTGCCAGCAGTTACGATAGGGGCTCCCAAGAGACCCAGTACTTC
TRBD1	TRBJ2-7	NA	TRBV5-1	14	CASSLLDRHYEQYF	TGCGCCAGCAGCTTACTGGACAGGCACTACGAGCAGTACTTC
TRBD1	TRBJ1-1	NA	TRBV6-1	16	CASSARAGGASTEAFF	TGTGCCAGCAGTGCAAGGGCAGGGGGGGCGAGCACTGAAGCTTTCTTT